This is a list of T cell receptor beta chains from one sample in a study of CD8 T cells in Susac syndrome. TCRdb redid the calling of the immunoSEQ multiplex PCR reads with MiXCR, one entry per CDR3 protein. The repertoire holds roughly 50,000 distinct CDR3 sequences, with under 95% as singletons. Sequencing input: CD8+ T cells from PBMCs. The receptors here all came from a human donor in good health. CDR3s include the opening cysteine and the closing phenylalanine or tryptophan. Fields, in order: V gene, J gene, D gene, clone size, CDR3 DNA, CDR3 protein. A D gene is named only where the DNA matches it firmly. Where a row states a size, it is once, few, many or the class of an expanded clone; other rows omit it.

V: TRBV4-2; J: TRBJ1-5; D: -; size: -; DNA: TGTGCCAGCAGCCAAGAGGAGGGGGATCAGCCCCAGCATTTT; CDR3: CASSQEEGDQPQHF
V: TRBV27; J: TRBJ2-1; D: -; size: -; DNA: TGTGCCAGCAGTTTAGTGGGCCCGTACAATGAGCAGTTCTTC; CDR3: CASSLVGPYNEQFF
V: TRBV6-5; J: TRBJ2-2; D: -; size: -; DNA: TGTGCCAGCAGCCCGACCCTAAACACCGGGGAGCTGTTTTTT; CDR3: CASSPTLNTGELFF
V: TRBV5-1; J: TRBJ2-7; D: TRBD2; size: -; DNA: TGCGCCAGCAGCTGGACTAGCTCACCATCCTACGAGCAGTACTTC; CDR3: CASSWTSSPSYEQYF
V: TRBV20-1; J: TRBJ2-1; D: -; size: -; DNA: TGCAGTGCTAGAGATATCGGGACAGAGCAGTTCTTC; CDR3: CSARDIGTEQFF
V: TRBV3-1; J: TRBJ2-3; D: -; size: -; DNA: TGTGCCAGCAGCCAAGCGGGAGAGGTGACAGATACGCAGTATTTT; CDR3: CASSQAGEVTDTQYF
V: TRBV20-1; J: TRBJ2-7; D: TRBD2; size: once; DNA: TGCAGTGCTAGAGATTCCGCTAGCGGGAGCTACGAGCAGTACTTC; CDR3: CSARDSASGSYEQYF
V: TRBV12-3/TRBV12-4; J: TRBJ2-7; D: TRBD2; size: -; DNA: TGTGCCAGCAGTTTCGGGACTAGCGGTTTCAGCGAGCAGTACTTC; CDR3: CASSFGTSGFSEQYF
V: TRBV29-1; J: TRBJ1-5; D: -; size: once; DNA: TGCAGCGTCCGCCCGGGGGGGGCAGGACAGCCCCAGCATTTT; CDR3: CSVRPGGAGQPQHF
V: TRBV13; J: TRBJ2-7; D: -; size: few; DNA: TGTGCCAGCAGCTTAGGGGGCAACGAGCAGTACTTC; CDR3: CASSLGGNEQYF
V: TRBV5-6; J: TRBJ1-5; D: -; size: -; DNA: TGTGCCAGCAGCTTCCGGAGTAGCAATCAGCCCCAGCATTTT; CDR3: CASSFRSSNQPQHF
V: TRBV4-1; J: TRBJ2-3; D: -; size: -; DNA: TGCGCCAGCAGCCAAGATCTCGCCCTCAGCACAGATACGCAGTATTTT; CDR3: CASSQDLALSTDTQYF
V: TRBV5-1; J: TRBJ2-1; D: -; size: -; DNA: TGCGCCAGCAGCTGGTGGGGGGAGCAGTTCTTC; CDR3: CASSWWGEQFF
V: TRBV29-1; J: TRBJ2-6; D: -; size: -; DNA: TGCAGCGTTGCGGTGGTAGGGGCCAACGTCCTGACTTTC; CDR3: CSVAVVGANVLTF
V: TRBV20-1; J: TRBJ2-3; D: -; size: -; DNA: TGCAGTGCTAGAGAATGGGGAGTGACAGATACGCAGTATTTT; CDR3: CSAREWGVTDTQYF
V: TRBV5-1; J: TRBJ2-7; D: -; size: -; DNA: TGCGCCAGCAGCTTGGACCTGCTATACGAGCAGTACTTC; CDR3: CASSLDLLYEQYF
V: TRBV18; J: TRBJ2-1; D: -; size: -; DNA: TGTGCCAGCTCACCTTCAGACACTCACTACAATGAGCAGTTCTTC; CDR3: CASSPSDTHYNEQFF
V: TRBV5-6; J: TRBJ2-1; D: -; size: -; DNA: TGTGCCAGCAGCTTGGGGCCGGCCCCAAATGAGCAGTTCTTC; CDR3: CASSLGPAPNEQFF
V: TRBV5-1; J: TRBJ2-7; D: -; size: -; DNA: TGCGCCAGCAGCTTGTGGGGACACCCCTACGAGCAGTACTTC; CDR3: CASSLWGHPYEQYF
V: TRBV20-1; J: TRBJ2-3; D: TRBD2; size: -; DNA: TGCAGTGCTAGAGATGGGACGGGGGGTGACACAGATACGCAGTATTTT; CDR3: CSARDGTGGDTDTQYF
V: TRBV23-1; J: TRBJ2-4; D: -; size: -; DNA: TGCGCCAGCTCTAAGGGGGGACCGTTAGTCAAAAACATTCAGTACTTC; CDR3: CASSKGGPLVKNIQYF
V: TRBV30; J: TRBJ1-1; D: -; size: -; DNA: TGTGCCTGGAGTCTACCACAGGGCTGGGGTGAAGCTTTCTTT; CDR3: CAWSLPQGWGEAFF
V: TRBV29-1; J: TRBJ1-2; D: TRBD1; size: -; DNA: TGCAGCGTCCTTGAGGTAGGGGGCCCCAGTCTCGGTCACGGCTACACCTTC; CDR3: CSVLEVGGPSLGHGYTF
V: TRBV15; J: TRBJ2-1; D: -; size: -; DNA: TGTGCCACCAGCCTCCGAAGGGGCTACAATGAGCAGTTCTTC; CDR3: CATSLRRGYNEQFF
V: TRBV7-9; J: TRBJ2-7; D: -; size: -; DNA: TGTGCCAGCAGCTTAGGGCAGGGGACGTACGAGCAGTACTTC; CDR3: CASSLGQGTYEQYF
V: TRBV30; J: TRBJ1-2; D: TRBD1; size: -; DNA: TGTGCCTGGAGTAGCATGGGGACAGGGAGCTATGGCTACACCTTC; CDR3: CAWSSMGTGSYGYTF
V: TRBV25-1; J: TRBJ1-2; D: -; size: once; DNA: TGTGCCAGCAGTGAAGGCCAGTTCAACGGCTACACCTTC; CDR3: CASSEGQFNGYTF
V: TRBV12-3/TRBV12-4; J: TRBJ2-7; D: -; size: -; DNA: TGTGCCAGCAGCAGGGGATTCCACGAGCAGTACTTC; CDR3: CASSRGFHEQYF
V: TRBV29-1; J: TRBJ1-1; D: TRBD1; size: -; DNA: TGCAGCGTAAGACGGGACAGGGGGGAAGCTTTCTTT; CDR3: CSVRRDRGEAFF
V: TRBV13; J: TRBJ2-3; D: -; size: -; DNA: TGTGCCAGCAGCTCCCGACTGGCTAGCACAGATACGCAGTATTTT; CDR3: CASSSRLASTDTQYF
V: TRBV13; J: TRBJ2-3; D: TRBD2; size: -; DNA: TGTGCCAGCAACCGGAGACGGGGCGGGAGGGGTAGCACAGATACGCAGTATTTT; CDR3: CASNRRRGGRGSTDTQYF
V: TRBV25-1; J: TRBJ1-5; D: -; size: -; DNA: TGTGCCAGCAGTGTCGGGGTAGGCAATCAGCCCCAGCATTTT; CDR3: CASSVGVGNQPQHF
V: TRBV18; J: TRBJ2-7; D: -; size: -; DNA: TGTGCCAGCTCACCAAAGTTTGCCAGCTCCTACGAGCAGTACTTC; CDR3: CASSPKFASSYEQYF
V: TRBV7-9; J: TRBJ2-5; D: TRBD2; size: once; DNA: TGTGCCAGCAGCTTCGGGACTAGGGAGACCCAGTACTTC; CDR3: CASSFGTRETQYF
V: TRBV29-1; J: TRBJ1-1; D: -; size: -; DNA: TGCAGCGTTCCACACGGGGGAGGGACGTCGAACACTGAAGCTTTCTTT; CDR3: CSVPHGGGTSNTEAFF
V: TRBV30; J: TRBJ1-5; D: TRBD1; size: -; DNA: TGTGCCTGGGGACAGGGTGATTTTCAGCCCCAGCATTTT; CDR3: CAWGQGDFQPQHF
V: TRBV18; J: TRBJ2-7; D: -; size: -; DNA: TGTGCCAGCTCACCACCGCGTTCAACCTACGAGCAGTACTTC; CDR3: CASSPPRSTYEQYF
V: TRBV18; J: TRBJ1-5; D: -; size: -; DNA: TGTGCCAGCTCACCAGGGAGAAATCAGCCCCAGCATTTT; CDR3: CASSPGRNQPQHF
V: TRBV28; J: TRBJ2-7; D: -; size: -; DNA: TGTGCCACCAGTGGACCTGACAGACGTTACGAGCAGTACTTC; CDR3: CATSGPDRRYEQYF
V: TRBV6-5; J: TRBJ2-7; D: TRBD1; size: -; DNA: TGTGCCAGCAGGAAGGACAGGGCGTACGAGCAGTACTTC; CDR3: CASRKDRAYEQYF
V: TRBV23-1; J: TRBJ2-7; D: TRBD1; size: once; DNA: TGCGCCAGCAGTCAAGAAACAGGGGTGGACTGCTCCTACGAGCAGTACTTC; CDR3: CASSQETGVDCSYEQYF